The rows below give T cell receptor beta chains drawn from one sample of a study of blood T cell repertoires in COVID-19. The protocol was immunoSEQ multiplex PCR, while the TCRdb copy is restricted to in-frame clones and leaves out a portion. The sample has approximately 300,000 clones; over 75% are singletons. Sample: PBMCs or T cells enriched from blood (not recorded which). Source of these receptors: a woman in her twenties or thirties who had recovered from COVID-19. The CDR3 runs from the conserved cysteine through the conserved F or W. The order of the fields is clone size, J gene, V gene, D gene, CDR3 protein, CDR3 DNA. D genes are given only for firm matches. Size values are once, few and many counts, or a class for expanded clones, and some rows have none.

clone size: .; J gene: TRBJ1-1; V gene: TRBV7-2; D gene: .; CDR3 protein: CASSPNRASEAFF; CDR3 DNA: TGTGCCAGCAGCCCAAACAGGGCTTCAGAAGCTTTCTTT
clone size: once; J gene: TRBJ1-3; V gene: TRBV13; D gene: .; CDR3 protein: CASSGGGNTIYF; CDR3 DNA: TGTGCCAGCAGCGGGGGGGGAAACACCATATATTTT
clone size: .; J gene: TRBJ2-7; V gene: TRBV28; D gene: .; CDR3 protein: CASSLRLGAEQYF; CDR3 DNA: TGTGCCAGCAGTTTACGGTTGGGAGCCGAGCAGTACTTC
clone size: .; J gene: TRBJ1-5; V gene: TRBV5-6; D gene: .; CDR3 protein: CASSLVASNQPQHF; CDR3 DNA: TGTGCCAGCAGCTTGGTAGCGAGCAATCAGCCCCAGCATTTT
clone size: .; J gene: TRBJ1-5; V gene: TRBV21-1; D gene: .; CDR3 protein: CASNLLTGTDQPQHF; CDR3 DNA: TGTGCCAGCAACCTATTGACAGGGACGGATCAGCCCCAGCATTTT
clone size: .; J gene: TRBJ2-1; V gene: TRBV7-7; D gene: .; CDR3 protein: CASSISGSAGNEQFF; CDR3 DNA: TGTGCCAGCAGCATATCCGGGAGCGCGGGGAATGAGCAGTTCTTC
clone size: .; J gene: TRBJ2-6; V gene: TRBV28; D gene: .; CDR3 protein: CASSRVRGANVLTF; CDR3 DNA: TGTGCCAGCAGTCGAGTTCGGGGGGCCAACGTCCTGACTTTC
clone size: .; J gene: TRBJ1-1; V gene: TRBV5-1; D gene: .; CDR3 protein: CASSLDGLNTEAFF; CDR3 DNA: TGCGCCAGCAGCTTGGACGGTTTGAACACTGAAGCTTTCTTT
clone size: .; J gene: TRBJ2-2; V gene: TRBV4-1; D gene: .; CDR3 protein: CASSQFNIRKGGTGELFF; CDR3 DNA: TGCGCCAGCAGCCAGTTCAACATCAGGAAAGGGGGAACCGGGGAGCTGTTTTTT
clone size: .; J gene: TRBJ1-5; V gene: TRBV19; D gene: .; CDR3 protein: CASSVRPAGEQPQHF; CDR3 DNA: TGTGCCAGTAGTGTCCGGCCTGCCGGAGAACAGCCCCAGCATTTT
clone size: .; J gene: TRBJ1-6; V gene: TRBV28; D gene: TRBD1; CDR3 protein: CASSSRKGQGYNSPLHF; CDR3 DNA: TGTGCCAGCAGTTCCCGGAAGGGACAGGGATATAATTCACCCCTCCACTTT
clone size: .; J gene: TRBJ2-7; V gene: TRBV7-8; D gene: TRBD2; CDR3 protein: CASSLPLRGTSHGEQYF; CDR3 DNA: TGTGCCAGCAGCTTACCGTTACGGGGGACTAGTCATGGGGAGCAGTACTTC
clone size: .; J gene: TRBJ2-3; V gene: TRBV28; D gene: .; CDR3 protein: CASSLLDSREGDTQYF; CDR3 DNA: TGTGCCAGCAGTCTTTTGGATAGCCGCGAGGGTGATACGCAGTATTTT
clone size: .; J gene: TRBJ1-2; V gene: TRBV19; D gene: .; CDR3 protein: CASTLDVDSNYGYTF; CDR3 DNA: TGTGCCAGTACCCTCGATGTGGACAGTAACTATGGCTACACCTTC
clone size: .; J gene: TRBJ2-7; V gene: TRBV4-1; D gene: .; CDR3 protein: CASSQEGYFPYEQYF; CDR3 DNA: TGCGCCAGCAGCCAAGAGGGCTACTTCCCCTACGAGCAGTACTTC
clone size: .; J gene: TRBJ1-3; V gene: TRBV5-1; D gene: TRBD1; CDR3 protein: CASSLRQGGNTIYF; CDR3 DNA: TGCGCCAGCAGCTTAAGACAGGGCGGAAACACCATATATTTT
clone size: .; J gene: TRBJ2-3; V gene: TRBV2; D gene: .; CDR3 protein: CASMEGASTDTQYF; CDR3 DNA: TGTGCCAGCATGGAGGGGGCCAGCACAGATACGCAGTATTTT
clone size: .; J gene: TRBJ2-2; V gene: TRBV7-9; D gene: .; CDR3 protein: CASSPFSGNTGELFF; CDR3 DNA: TGTGCCAGCAGCCCCTTCTCCGGGAACACCGGGGAGCTGTTTTTT
clone size: .; J gene: TRBJ1-3; V gene: TRBV28; D gene: TRBD1; CDR3 protein: CASSSPGQGTWFSGNTIYF; CDR3 DNA: TGTGCCAGCAGTTCACCGGGACAGGGGACGTGGTTTTCTGGAAACACCATATATTTT
clone size: .; J gene: TRBJ1-2; V gene: TRBV30; D gene: .; CDR3 protein: CAWSVGGARGYTF; CDR3 DNA: TGTGCCTGGAGTGTTGGAGGGGCGCGTGGCTACACCTTC
clone size: .; J gene: TRBJ1-3; V gene: TRBV12-1; D gene: .; CDR3 protein: CASSFGRISGNTIYF; CDR3 DNA: TGTGCCAGCAGCTTTGGGCGGATCTCTGGAAACACCATATATTTT
clone size: .; J gene: TRBJ1-5; V gene: TRBV5-6; D gene: .; CDR3 protein: CASRPGLLYNQPQHF; CDR3 DNA: TGTGCCAGCAGGCCAGGGTTATTGTACAATCAGCCCCAGCATTTT
clone size: .; J gene: TRBJ2-3; V gene: TRBV7-2; D gene: TRBD2; CDR3 protein: CASSKSGGARDTQYF; CDR3 DNA: TGTGCCAGCAGCAAAAGCGGGGGGGCTAGAGATACGCAGTATTTT
clone size: .; J gene: TRBJ2-3; V gene: TRBV7-8; D gene: .; CDR3 protein: CASSSRGIGGTDTQYF; CDR3 DNA: TGTGCCAGCAGCTCCCGGGGGATCGGCGGCACAGATACGCAGTATTTT
clone size: once; J gene: TRBJ2-7; V gene: TRBV15; D gene: TRBD1; CDR3 protein: CATSRGTGGPYEQYF; CDR3 DNA: TGTGCCACCAGCAGGGGGACAGGGGGCCCCTACGAGCAGTACTTC
clone size: few; J gene: TRBJ2-7; V gene: TRBV6-5; D gene: TRBD1; CDR3 protein: CASNQRDSYEQYF; CDR3 DNA: TGTGCCAGCAACCAAAGGGACAGTTACGAGCAGTACTTC
clone size: once; J gene: TRBJ2-7; V gene: TRBV28; D gene: .; CDR3 protein: CASSGMGRRVYEQYF; CDR3 DNA: TGTGCCAGCAGTGGGATGGGACGGAGGGTCTACGAGCAGTACTTC
clone size: .; J gene: TRBJ2-7; V gene: TRBV5-7; D gene: TRBD1; CDR3 protein: CASSPRTGAILYEQYF; CDR3 DNA: TGTGCCAGCAGCCCCCGGACAGGGGCAATCCTCTACGAGCAGTACTTC
clone size: .; J gene: TRBJ2-7; V gene: TRBV4-1; D gene: TRBD1; CDR3 protein: CASSQGGGGSPSSYEQYF; CDR3 DNA: TGCGCCAGCAGCCAAGGAGGGGGCGGCAGTCCGAGCTCCTACGAGCAGTACTTC
clone size: .; J gene: TRBJ1-1; V gene: TRBV11-1; D gene: .; CDR3 protein: CASSAKQGITEAFF; CDR3 DNA: TGTGCCAGCAGCGCGAAACAGGGTATCACTGAAGCTTTCTTT
clone size: few; J gene: TRBJ1-1; V gene: TRBV5-1; D gene: .; CDR3 protein: CASSSRPGNTEAFF; CDR3 DNA: TGCGCCAGCAGCTCTCGGCCGGGGAACACTGAAGCTTTCTTT
clone size: once; J gene: TRBJ2-1; V gene: TRBV11-1; D gene: TRBD2; CDR3 protein: CASSYLAGGSLEQFF; CDR3 DNA: TGTGCCAGCAGCTACTTAGCGGGGGGGTCTTTGGAGCAGTTCTTC
clone size: .; J gene: TRBJ2-3; V gene: TRBV24-1; D gene: .; CDR3 protein: CATSDSSGTFLTDTQYF; CDR3 DNA: TGTGCCACCAGTGATTCCTCCGGGACTTTCCTCACAGATACGCAGTATTTT
clone size: .; J gene: TRBJ2-1; V gene: TRBV24-1; D gene: .; CDR3 protein: CATSEVEGEQFF; CDR3 DNA: TGTGCCACCAGTGAAGTGGAGGGCGAGCAGTTCTTC
clone size: .; J gene: TRBJ1-1; V gene: TRBV30; D gene: TRBD1; CDR3 protein: CAWSRGQETEAFF; CDR3 DNA: TGTGCCTGGAGTCGGGGACAGGAGACTGAAGCTTTCTTT
clone size: .; J gene: TRBJ1-5; V gene: TRBV5-1; D gene: .; CDR3 protein: CASSPVGGHDSNQPQHF; CDR3 DNA: TGCGCCAGCAGCCCAGTCGGGGGGCACGATAGCAATCAGCCCCAGCATTTT
clone size: .; J gene: TRBJ2-7; V gene: TRBV19; D gene: TRBD1; CDR3 protein: CASIAAGRTGEIYF; CDR3 DNA: TGTGCCAGTATCGCGGCCGGGAGGACAGGGGAAATTTACTTC
clone size: .; J gene: TRBJ1-2; V gene: TRBV10-1; D gene: .; CDR3 protein: CASSESGSPYGYTF; CDR3 DNA: TGCGCCAGCAGTGAGTCCGGTTCTCCCTATGGCTACACCTTC
clone size: once; J gene: TRBJ2-1; V gene: TRBV28; D gene: TRBD1; CDR3 protein: CASSLGRDRGSYEQFF; CDR3 DNA: TGTGCCAGCAGCCTAGGGCGGGACAGGGGGAGTTATGAGCAGTTCTTC
clone size: few; J gene: TRBJ2-2; V gene: TRBV5-1; D gene: .; CDR3 protein: CAGRRYPNTGELFF; CDR3 DNA: TGCGCCGGTCGCCGGTACCCAAACACCGGGGAGCTGTTTTTT
clone size: .; J gene: TRBJ2-3; V gene: TRBV29-1; D gene: TRBD1; CDR3 protein: CSVERDRNLRGSDTQYF; CDR3 DNA: TGCAGCGTTGAACGGGACAGAAACCTTCGCGGTTCCGATACGCAGTATTTT
clone size: .; J gene: TRBJ1-2; V gene: TRBV28; D gene: TRBD1; CDR3 protein: CASGQGAYGYTF; CDR3 DNA: TGTGCCAGCGGACAGGGGGCCTATGGCTACACCTTC
clone size: .; J gene: TRBJ2-1; V gene: TRBV5-4; D gene: TRBD2; CDR3 protein: CASSPGTSGGYNEQFF; CDR3 DNA: TGTGCCAGCAGCCCTGGGACTAGCGGGGGGTACAATGAGCAGTTCTTC
clone size: .; J gene: TRBJ2-1; V gene: TRBV11-2; D gene: .; CDR3 protein: CASSPLGDPLYNEQFF; CDR3 DNA: TGTGCCAGCAGCCCCTTGGGCGACCCCCTATACAATGAGCAGTTCTTC
clone size: .; J gene: TRBJ2-4; V gene: TRBV29-1; D gene: .; CDR3 protein: CSTYIGGPGDKNIQYF; CDR3 DNA: TGCAGCACCTACATCGGGGGGCCCGGTGACAAAAACATTCAGTACTTC
clone size: few; J gene: TRBJ2-3; V gene: TRBV9; D gene: TRBD1; CDR3 protein: CASSAGQGPDTQYF; CDR3 DNA: TGTGCCAGCAGCGCCGGACAGGGTCCGGATACGCAGTATTTT
clone size: .; J gene: TRBJ1-5; V gene: TRBV5-1; D gene: TRBD1; CDR3 protein: CASSLGQGGGFDQPQHF; CDR3 DNA: TGCGCCAGCAGCTTGGGACAGGGAGGTGGGTTCGATCAGCCCCAGCATTTT
clone size: .; J gene: TRBJ1-1; V gene: TRBV7-9; D gene: .; CDR3 protein: CASSLQGDNTEAFF; CDR3 DNA: TGTGCCAGCAGCTTACAGGGCGATAACACTGAAGCTTTCTTT
clone size: .; J gene: TRBJ1-2; V gene: TRBV20-1; D gene: .; CDR3 protein: CSASDNNGYTF; CDR3 DNA: TGCAGTGCTTCCGACAATAACGGCTACACCTTC